This T cell receptor beta chain appears in the sequencing data of a study of a mutant IDH1 vaccine in newly diagnosed glioma. Study background: Across weeks 1, 3, 5, 7, 11, 15, 19 and 23, patients received a vaccination each time, eight in all. Treated patients, about 60% male and 37.5% female, averaged about 40 years of age. Regarding the study as a whole: Top-clonotype changes in peripheral T cells seemed unrelated to pseudoprogression.

In this sample, this clone turned up a few times. Its antigen is as yet unknown. Noted time point: week 11, during vaccination. The content of each vaccine dose was 300 ug of mutant IDH1 20-mer peptide, and topical imiquimod accompanied it. Measured with immunoSEQ multiplex PCR; TCRdb has only the in-frame clones, and not every one. The sample consists of around 120,000 clones, 80% of them appearing once. The V gene lost 5 bases and the J gene lost 4 bases, with 17 bases spanning the gap. This CDR3 comprises 15 residues. The V gene's germline CDR1 is SNHLY and CDR2 FYNNEI. The chain has TRBV2 and TRBJ1-1; a possible D gene is TRBD1 (5 bases). The sample in question was PBMCs, obtained from a glioma patient whose treatment included an IDH1 peptide vaccine. The TCR sequence derives from a man in his forties or fifties with glioma. The CDR3 sequence is CASSREKGSPTEAFF. The DNA for the CDR3 is TGTGCCAGCAGTCGAGAGAAGGGGAGTCCCACTGAAGCTTTCTTT.